A selection of T cell receptor beta chains follows, all from one sample in a study of spatial heterogeneity in lung cancer. TCRdb reprocessed the 5' RACE reads via MiXCR and lists one record per CDR3 protein. The sample has some 10,000 distinct CDR3 sequences, about 6.9% seen once. The specimen comprised lung tumor tissue, sampled at surgery. These receptors were obtained from a male donor with early-stage non-small cell lung cancer. Each CDR3 is given with its conserved first and last residue. The D gene is left open where the match is weak. Clone sizes are given selectively: once, few, many, or a class where the clone is expanded.

size,V,D,J,CDR3,DNA
medium-sized,TRBV28,TRBD1,TRBJ1-5,CASTPRGRGLGQPQHF,TGTGCCAGCACCCCTAGGGGCAGGGGGCTTGGGCAGCCCCAGCATTTT
many,TRBV5-1,.,TRBJ1-2,CASSLVQGLNGYTF,TGCGCCAGCAGCTTGGTCCAGGGGCTGAATGGCTACACCTTC
many,TRBV12-3/TRBV12-4,.,TRBJ2-2,CASNHAPGTSNTGELFF,TGTGCCAGCAACCACGCCCCGGGGACAAGTAACACCGGGGAGCTGTTTTTT
many,TRBV28,.,TRBJ1-2,CASSFGVTNYGYTF,TGTGCCAGCAGTTTTGGGGTAACTAACTATGGCTACACCTTC
many,TRBV5-1,.,TRBJ2-5,CASSLASRGQETQYF,TGCGCCAGCAGCTTGGCCTCTCGGGGGCAAGAGACCCAGTACTTC
many,TRBV20-1,.,TRBJ1-6,CSARVLGSYNSPLHF,TGCAGTGCTAGAGTCTTGGGCTCCTATAATTCACCCCTCCACTTT
many,TRBV25-1,.,TRBJ2-2,CASSEGRETGELFF,TGTGCCAGCAGTGAAGGCAGGGAGACCGGGGAGCTGTTTTTT
many,TRBV28,.,TRBJ1-2,CASALGTSYGYTF,TGTGCCAGCGCCCTCGGGACATCCTATGGCTACACCTTC
many,TRBV20-1,TRBD1,TRBJ2-3,CSASQHTGDTDTQYF,TGCAGTGCTAGCCAGCACACAGGGGACACAGATACGCAGTATTTT
many,TRBV20-1,.,TRBJ2-1,CSAGLPPNEQFF,TGCAGTGCCGGACTACCCCCCAATGAGCAGTTCTTC
many,TRBV5-4,.,TRBJ2-1,CASSPSTGVGNEQFF,TGTGCCAGCAGCCCATCGACGGGAGTAGGAAATGAGCAGTTCTTC
few,TRBV20-1,.,TRBJ1-4,CSARVSLGEKLFF,TGCAGTGCTAGAGTGTCTCTAGGGGAAAAACTGTTTTTT
many,TRBV19,.,TRBJ1-5,CASSPQPQHF,TGTGCCAGTAGTCCTCAGCCCCAGCATTTT
many,TRBV7-9,TRBD2,TRBJ2-1,CASSSSGRTYNEQFF,TGTGCCAGCAGCTCTAGCGGGAGAACCTACAATGAGCAGTTCTTC
.,TRBV30,TRBD2,TRBJ2-1,CAWNREAEQFF,TGTGCCTGGAACCGGGAGGCCGAGCAGTTCTTC
many,TRBV27,TRBD1,TRBJ2-7,CASSPGTAASYEQYF,TGTGCCAGCAGTCCCGGGACAGCCGCCTCCTACGAGCAGTACTTC
many,TRBV6-2/TRBV6-3,TRBD2,TRBJ2-1,CASSSPGLANEQFF,TGTGCCAGCAGTAGTCCGGGACTAGCGAATGAGCAGTTCTTC
many,TRBV20-1,.,TRBJ2-1,CSARALADSYNEQFF,TGCAGTGCTAGAGCACTAGCCGATTCGTACAATGAGCAGTTCTTC
many,TRBV29-1,.,TRBJ2-3,CSVGDSTGEKKSF,TGCAGCGTTGGGGACTCCACAGGGGAGAAGAAATCTTTT
.,TRBV5-1,.,TRBJ1-6,CASSLWTENSPLHF,TGCGCCAGCAGCTTGTGGACCGAGAATTCACCCCTCCACTTT
many,TRBV30,.,TRBJ1-5,CAWSVGGSNQPQHF,TGTGCCTGGAGTGTAGGGGGAAGCAATCAGCCCCAGCATTTT
many,TRBV7-8,TRBD1,TRBJ1-6,CASSSGTGANSPLHF,TGTGCCAGCAGCTCGGGGACAGGGGCTAATTCACCCCTCCACTTT
many,TRBV2,.,TRBJ2-7,CASGPYEQYF,TGTGCCAGCGGACCTTACGAGCAGTACTTC
many,TRBV12-5,.,TRBJ1-2,CASGLVYSGLTF,TGTGCTAGTGGTTTGGTATATTCGGGGCTCACCTTC
many,TRBV20-1,TRBD2,TRBJ2-2,CSARTSGTNTGELFF,TGCAGTGCTAGAACTAGCGGAACGAACACCGGGGAGCTGTTTTTT
many,TRBV28,.,TRBJ2-2,CASSPLSGELFF,TGTGCCAGCAGTCCGTTGTCCGGGGAGCTGTTTTTT
medium-sized,TRBV24-1,TRBD1,TRBJ2-1,CATSDLAGTGVYNEQFF,TGTGCCACCAGTGATTTGGCCGGGACAGGGGTCTACAATGAGCAGTTCTTC
many,TRBV5-1,TRBD1,TRBJ2-1,CASSLGDRVHEQFF,TGCGCCAGCAGCTTGGGAGACAGGGTTCATGAGCAGTTCTTC
many,TRBV20-1,.,TRBJ1-3,CSARVHGQSSGNTIYF,TGCAGTGCTAGAGTCCATGGTCAGAGCTCTGGAAACACCATATATTTT
many,TRBV4-1,.,TRBJ1-2,CASSQVGGVGGYTF,TGCGCCAGCAGCCAAGTAGGCGGAGTTGGTGGCTACACCTTC
many,TRBV3-1,.,TRBJ1-1,CASSPTWDGLGTEAFF,TGTGCCAGCAGCCCTACATGGGACGGGCTGGGGACTGAAGCTTTCTTT
medium-sized,TRBV25-1,.,TRBJ1-1,CASSESLGQTMNTEAFF,TGTGCCAGCAGTGAAAGTCTAGGACAGACCATGAACACTGAAGCTTTCTTT
many,TRBV20-1,.,TRBJ2-7,CSARDPAKGESENEQYF,TGCAGTGCTAGAGATCCAGCCAAGGGGGAGAGTGAGAACGAGCAGTACTTC
many,TRBV6-1,TRBD2,TRBJ2-7,CASSWGTNNYEQYF,TGTGCCAGCAGCTGGGGGACTAACAACTACGAGCAGTACTTC
many,TRBV20-1,.,TRBJ1-5,CSASPSNQPQHF,TGCAGTGCTAGTCCTAGCAATCAGCCCCAGCATTTT
few,TRBV29-1,TRBD1,TRBJ1-2,CSVEAGDSYGYTF,TGCAGCGTTGAAGCCGGGGACAGCTATGGCTACACCTTC
.,TRBV6-5,.,TRBJ2-2,CASRRQANTVELFF,TGTGCCAGCAGGAGACAGGCGAACACCGTGGAGCTGTTTTTC
many,TRBV4-1,.,TRBJ1-1,CASSQDSSVSEAFF,TGCGCCAGCAGCCAAGATAGTTCAGTATCTGAAGCTTTCTTT
.,TRBV28,.,TRBJ1-3,CASTGYGGLGNTIYF,TGTGCCAGCACTGGTTATGGGGGCTTGGGAAACACCATATATTTT
medium-sized,TRBV20-1,TRBD1,TRBJ1-2,CSLPGGRYGYTF,TGCAGCTTACCAGGGGGTCGGTATGGCTACACCTTC